This TCR beta chain came from a study of T cell clonotyping in hematopoietic cell transplantation. General observations from the study: After transplant, recipient diversity fell while pathologically expanded clonotypes grew through day 180. Cells were unsorted, so CD4 and CD8 contributions were not separated. At the given depth, recipient repertoires were over 97% de novo clonotypes.

The table lists this clone with a count of one. Its antigen is not known. Measured with immunoSEQ multiplex PCR; TCRdb has only the in-frame clones, and not every one. The sample contains more than 70,000 clones, 96% of which appear only once. Documented time point: recipient sample about 28 days before transplant, after cytoreduction. Trimming removed 3 bases at V and 11 bases at J, with 14 bases between. CDR1 is LNHDA and CDR2 is SQIVND in the germline V gene (reference sequence). This CDR3 has 13 residues. Sequenced material: peripheral blood mononuclear cells, taken before stem cell transplant. This receptor was taken from a woman aged 45 to 65 with acute myeloid leukemia. Some clones in this sample may be carry-over from other donors' samples. This chain joins TRBV19 and TRBJ1-5; D gene uncertain. CDR3 in amino acids: CASSIPQAPTQHF. The CDR3 DNA follows: TGTGCCAGTAGTATCCCCCAGGCCCCGACCCAGCATTTT.